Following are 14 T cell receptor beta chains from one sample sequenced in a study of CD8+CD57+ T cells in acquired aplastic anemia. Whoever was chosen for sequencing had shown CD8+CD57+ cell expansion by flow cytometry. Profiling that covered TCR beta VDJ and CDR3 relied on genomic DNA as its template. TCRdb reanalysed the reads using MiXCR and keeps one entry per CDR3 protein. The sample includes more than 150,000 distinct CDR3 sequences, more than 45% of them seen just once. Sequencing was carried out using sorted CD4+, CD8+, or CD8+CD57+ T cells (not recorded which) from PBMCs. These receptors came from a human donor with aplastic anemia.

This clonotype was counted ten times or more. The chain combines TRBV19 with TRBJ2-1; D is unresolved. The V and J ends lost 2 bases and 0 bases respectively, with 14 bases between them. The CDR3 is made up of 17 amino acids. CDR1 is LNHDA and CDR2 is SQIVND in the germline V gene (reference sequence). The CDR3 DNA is TGTGCCAGTAGTATAATCCCCCGCTCCCGCTCCTACAATGAGCAGTTCTTC. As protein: CASSIIPRSRSYNEQFF.

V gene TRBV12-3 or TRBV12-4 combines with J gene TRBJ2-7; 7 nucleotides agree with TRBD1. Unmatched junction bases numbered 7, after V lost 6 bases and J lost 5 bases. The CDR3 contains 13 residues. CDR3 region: CASSRPTGNEQYF. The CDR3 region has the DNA TGTGCCAGCAGCCGCCCGACAGGGAACGAGCAGTACTTC.

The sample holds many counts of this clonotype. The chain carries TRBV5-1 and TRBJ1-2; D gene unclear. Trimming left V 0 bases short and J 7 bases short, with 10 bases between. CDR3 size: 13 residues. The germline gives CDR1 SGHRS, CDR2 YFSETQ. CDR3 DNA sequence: TGCGCCAGCAGCTTGGGAGGGTCGAGTGGCTACACCTTC. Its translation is CASSLGGSSGYTF.

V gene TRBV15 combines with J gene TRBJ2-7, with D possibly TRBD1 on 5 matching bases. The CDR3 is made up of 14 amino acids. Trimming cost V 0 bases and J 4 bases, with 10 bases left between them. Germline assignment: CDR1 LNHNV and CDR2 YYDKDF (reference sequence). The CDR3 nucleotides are TGTGCCACCAGCAGAGATAGGGGCCGATACGAGCAGTACTTC. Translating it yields CATSRDRGRYEQYF. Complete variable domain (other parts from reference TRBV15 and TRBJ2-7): DAMVIQNPRYQVTQFGKPVTLSCSQTLNHNVMYWYQQKSSQAPKLLFHYYDKDFNNEADTPDNFQSRRPNTSFCFLDIRSPGLGDTAMYLCATSRDRGRYEQYFGPGTRLTVT.

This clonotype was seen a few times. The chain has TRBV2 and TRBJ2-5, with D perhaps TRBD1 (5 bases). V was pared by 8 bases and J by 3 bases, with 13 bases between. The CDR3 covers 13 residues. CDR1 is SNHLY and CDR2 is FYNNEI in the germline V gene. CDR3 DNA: TGTGCCAGCCTTTATGACAGTGAAGAGACCCAGTACTTC. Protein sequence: CASLYDSEETQYF.

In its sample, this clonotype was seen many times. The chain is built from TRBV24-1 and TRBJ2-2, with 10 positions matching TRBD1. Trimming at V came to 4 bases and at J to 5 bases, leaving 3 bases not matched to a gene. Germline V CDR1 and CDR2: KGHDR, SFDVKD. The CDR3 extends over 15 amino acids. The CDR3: CATSEGQGKTGELFF. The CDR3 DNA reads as TGTGCCACCAGTGAGGGACAGGGGAAAACCGGGGAGCTGTTTTTT.

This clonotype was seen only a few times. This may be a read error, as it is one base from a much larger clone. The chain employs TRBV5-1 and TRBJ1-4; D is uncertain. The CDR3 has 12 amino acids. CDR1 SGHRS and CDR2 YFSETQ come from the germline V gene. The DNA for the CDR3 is TGCGCCAGCAGCTTTGCTAATGAAATACTGTTTTTT. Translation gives CASSFANEILFF.

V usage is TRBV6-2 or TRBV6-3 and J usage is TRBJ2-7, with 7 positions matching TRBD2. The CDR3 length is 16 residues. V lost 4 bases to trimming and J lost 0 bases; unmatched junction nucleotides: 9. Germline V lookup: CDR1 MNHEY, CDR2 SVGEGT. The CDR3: CASSFGTSESSYEQYF. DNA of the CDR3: TGTGCCAGCAGTTTCGGAACTAGCGAGAGCTCCTACGAGCAGTACTTC.

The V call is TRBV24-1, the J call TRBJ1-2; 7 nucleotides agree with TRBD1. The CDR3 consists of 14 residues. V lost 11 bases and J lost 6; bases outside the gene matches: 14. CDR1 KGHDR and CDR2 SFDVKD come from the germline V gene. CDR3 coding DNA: TGTGCCAGCAGCTTGTCCGCAGGGGGTAATGGCTACACCTTC. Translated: CASSLSAGGNGYTF.

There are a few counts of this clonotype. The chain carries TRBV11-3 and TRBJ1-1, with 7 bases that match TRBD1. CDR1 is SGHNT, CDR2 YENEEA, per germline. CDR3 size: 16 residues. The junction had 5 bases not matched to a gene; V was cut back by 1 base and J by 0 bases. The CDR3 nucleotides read TGTGCCAGCAGCTTAGGTAGCCAGGGGGTGAACACTGAAGCTTTCTTT. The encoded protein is CASSLGSQGVNTEAFF.

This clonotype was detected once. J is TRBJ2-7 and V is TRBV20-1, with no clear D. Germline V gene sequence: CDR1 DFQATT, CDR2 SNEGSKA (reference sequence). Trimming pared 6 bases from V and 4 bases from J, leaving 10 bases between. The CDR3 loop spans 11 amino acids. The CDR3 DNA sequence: TGCAGTGCCCGAATGACGTACGAGCAGTACTTC. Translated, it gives CSARMTYEQYF.

The CDR3 region is CASSESGETEAFF. The CDR3 DNA follows: TGTGCCAGCAGTGAGTCAGGGGAAACTGAAGCTTTCTTT. The chain combines TRBV2 with TRBJ1-1; D is possibly TRBD1 (6 bases). Germline values: CDR1 SNHLY, CDR2 FYNNEI. With 3 bases removed from V and 5 bases from J, the gap between germline ends came to 10 bases. CDR3 length: 13 amino acids. The whole variable domain, remainder taken from reference TRBV2 and TRBJ1-1, is EPEVTQTPSHQVTQMGQEVILRCVPISNHLYFYWYRQILGQKVEFLVSFYNNEISEKSEIFDDQFSVERPDGSNFTLKIRSTKLEDSAMYFCASSESGETEAFFGQGTRLTVV.

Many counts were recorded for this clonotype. CDR3 residues: CASSPYRGQETQYF. CDR3 sequence (DNA): TGTGCCAGCAGTCCATACAGGGGGCAGGAGACCCAGTACTTC. This chain joins TRBV11-3 and TRBJ2-5; 9 bases are a match to TRBD1. Trimming took 6 bases from V and 5 from J; bases not matched to a gene: 7. The CDR3 is 14 residues long. Germline V gene lookup returns CDR1 SGHNT and CDR2 YENEEA.

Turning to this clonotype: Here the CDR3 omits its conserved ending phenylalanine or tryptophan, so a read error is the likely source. The CDR3 sequence is CAITRERADTQYL. The CDR3 DNA reads as TGTGCCATCACGCGGGAGCGAGCAGATACGCAGTATCTT. J is TRBJ2-3 and V is TRBV10-3; 7 bases match TRBD2. Losses at the gene ends were 7 bases for V and 4 bases for J; bases not matched to a gene: 5. The CDR3 is 13 amino acids. The germline V gene has CDR1 ENHRY and CDR2 SYGVKD.